A single sample gave rise to the 28 T cell receptor beta chains below, sequenced in a study of cytomegalovirus exposure and HLA in healthy donors. The repertoire was sequenced with immunoSEQ multiplex PCR; TCRdb's copy has only in-frame clones and lacks some. Here the sample spans 200,000 to 250,000 clones, less than 90% being singletons. The sequenced material came from PBMCs. All receptors come from a woman aged 18-29 years in good health and CMV-seronegative.

The chain has TRBV5-1 and TRBJ1-1; 8 bases agree with TRBD1. V shed 7 bases and J 1 base; nucleotides not matched to a gene: 0. This CDR3 contains 12 residues. Germline V CDR1 and CDR2: SGHRS, YFSETQ. The CDR3 reads CASQGANTEAFF. As DNA, the CDR3 is TGCGCCAGCCAGGGGGCGAACACTGAAGCTTTCTTT.

The CDR3 here is CASSRSTSGANVLTF. CDR3 in DNA: TGTGCCAGCAGCAGGTCAACCTCCGGGGCCAACGTCCTGACTTTC. The J gene is TRBJ2-6, the V gene TRBV2; no definite D call. Germline V lookup: CDR1 SNHLY, CDR2 FYNNEI. This CDR3 comprises 15 residues. V was trimmed by 6 bases and J by 4 bases, leaving 13 bases between them.

The chain recombines TRBV27 with TRBJ2-3; the match to TRBD2 covers 7 bases. Germline V gene data show CDR1 as MNHEY and CDR2 as SMNVEV (reference sequence). The V and J ends lost 5 bases and 4 bases, in that order; junction bases with no gene match: 6. CDR3 length: 14 residues. As DNA, the CDR3 is TGTGCCAGCAGTCGCGGGAGCCCAGCAGATACGCAGTATTTT. Protein sequence: CASSRGSPADTQYF.

V gene TRBV11-2 combines with J gene TRBJ1-5, with D maybe TRBD1 (5 bases). V shed 4 bases and J shed 2 bases, with 12 bases lying between them. The CDR3 has 15 residues. Germline V gives CDR1 SGHAT, CDR2 FQNNGV. CDR3 nucleotides: TGTGCCAGCAGCTCCACCCGGGGGGGCAATCAGCCCCAGCATTTT. As protein: CASSSTRGGNQPQHF. Supplemented by reference TRBV11-2 and TRBJ1-5, the full variable domain reads EAGVAQSPRYKIIEKRQSVAFWCNPISGHATLYWYQQILGQGPKLLIQFQNNGVVDDSQLPKDRFSAERLKGVDSTLKIQPAKLEDSAVYLCASSSTRGGNQPQHFGDGTRLSIL.

V is TRBV5-4 and J is TRBJ1-5; the D gene is possibly TRBD1 (6 bases). Germline V gene lookup returns CDR1 SGHNT and CDR2 YYREEE (reference sequence). V lost 4 bases and J 5 bases, leaving 19 bases between the germline ends. The CDR3 has 16 amino acids. The CDR3 loop is CASSQGGSQGHQPQHF. CDR3 DNA: TGTGCCAGCAGCCAGGGTGGCTCACAGGGACATCAGCCCCAGCATTTT.

The chain carries TRBV9 and TRBJ2-5; no reliable D call. V was cut by 0 bases and J by 0 bases, with 12 bases left in between. The length of the CDR3 is 16 residues. From germline, CDR1 is SGDLS and CDR2 YYNGEE. CDR3 sequence: CASSVDSSGNQETQYF. The CDR3 DNA reads TGTGCCAGCAGCGTAGATTCCTCGGGCAACCAAGAGACCCAGTACTTC.

On this clone itself: The same CDR3 arises from other DNA sequences in this sample as well. The chain joins TRBV9 to TRBJ2-7; the D gene could be TRBD1 or TRBD2 (6 bases each). The germline V and J ends were trimmed by 0 bases and 4 bases, with 11 bases remaining between them. CDR1 SGDLS and CDR2 YYNGEE come from the germline V gene. CDR3 length: 14 amino acids. The CDR3 sequence is CASSVGGAPYEQYF. DNA of the CDR3: TGTGCCAGCAGCGTAGGGGGGGCGCCGTACGAGCAGTACTTC.

The chain has TRBV2 and TRBJ2-1, with D hard to call. The ends were cut back, 8 bases at V and 5 bases at J, with 16 bases in the middle. Looked up from germline, CDR1 is SNHLY and CDR2 is FYNNEI. The CDR3 consists of 14 residues. CDR3 nucleotides: TGTGCCAGCGTTTCCAATCGACCCCACAATGAGCAGTTCTTC. Translating gives CASVSNRPHNEQFF.

This chain connects TRBV4-1 to TRBJ1-2, with D tentatively TRBD1 (5 bases). CDR1 MGHRA and CDR2 YSYEKL come from the germline V gene. V dropped 3 bases and J dropped 8 bases, with 16 bases sitting between them. This CDR3 has 14 residues. The CDR3 bases are TGCGCCAGCAGCCAGGTCCAAGGGGTAGGGGGCTACACCTTC. This encodes CASSQVQGVGGYTF.

The rearrangement links TRBV28 to TRBJ2-7, with a tentative D call TRBD2 (6 bases). Germline lookup yields CDR1 MDHEN and CDR2 SYDVKM. The length of the CDR3 is 13 residues. V was cut by 1 base and J by 6 bases, with 10 bases left in between. CDR3 coding DNA: TGTGCCAGCAGTTTATTTGGAGCGGGCGAGCAGTACTTC. Its translation is CASSLFGAGEQYF.

CDR3 in amino acids: CASSLDQPQHF. The CDR3 nucleotides are TGTGCCAGCAGTTTAGACCAGCCCCAGCATTTT. The V gene is TRBV28, the J gene TRBJ1-5; unclear D gene. V lost 2 bases to trimming and J lost 7 bases, with 3 bases between them. The germline CDR1 and CDR2 sequences are MDHEN and SYDVKM. The CDR3 sequence is 11 residues long. The full variable domain, with the rest looked up from reference TRBV28 and TRBJ1-5, is DVKVTQSSRYLVKRTGEKVFLECVQDMDHENMFWYRQDPGLGLRLIYFSYDVKMKEKGDIPEGYSVSREKKERFSLILESASTNQTSMYLCASSLDQPQHFGDGTRLSIL.

The chain has TRBV27 and TRBJ2-2, with D perhaps TRBD2 (5 bases). In germline, CDR1 is MNHEY, CDR2 SMNVEV (reference sequence). V was clipped by 6 bases and J by 8 bases, with 16 bases between them. The CDR3 loop spans 14 amino acids. CDR3 DNA sequence: TGTGCCAGCAGCCCTACCTCCGGGATTGGGGAGCTGTTTTTT. Translating gives CASSPTSGIGELFF.

The rearrangement joins TRBV6-5 to TRBJ2-1; 7 bases match TRBD2. This CDR3 has 12 residues. Germline V gene sequence: CDR1 MNHEY, CDR2 SVGAGI. The CDR3 nucleotides are TGTCCGAGCGGGAAGTGTACCAATGAGCAGTTCTTC. It specifies CPSGKCTNEQFF.

The chain has TRBV29-1 and TRBJ1-3, with 8 bases matching TRBD1. Germline CDR1 and CDR2: SQVTM and ANQGSEA. The V gene end was trimmed by 5 bases and the J gene end by 3 bases; junction bases not matched to a gene: 3. The CDR3 length is 13 residues. CDR3 in amino acids: CSVYGQGGNTIYF. The CDR3 DNA sequence: TGCAGCGTTTACGGACAGGGTGGAAACACCATATATTTT.

This chain uses TRBV7-9 with TRBJ1-1; D remains unclear. This CDR3 region has 13 residues. Per germline, CDR1 SEHNR and CDR2 FQNEAQ (reference sequence). Trimming pared 5 bases from V and 4 bases from J, leaving 11 bases between. The DNA for the CDR3 is TGTGCCAGCAGCCCACTACGGACCACTGAAGCTTTCTTT. This gives the protein CASSPLRTTEAFF.

The chain couples TRBV5-4 to TRBJ1-2; 7 nucleotides match TRBD1. V was pared by 0 bases and J by 6 bases, with 2 bases of the junction left unmatched. CDR1 is SGHNT and CDR2 is YYREEE in the germline V gene (reference sequence). The CDR3 is 13 amino acids. The CDR3 DNA reads as TGTGCCAGCAGCTTGGAGAGGGGGCATGGCTACACCTTC. It is translated as CASSLERGHGYTF.

The rearrangement uses TRBV5-4 and TRBJ2-3; TRBD2 agrees at 8 bases. The V gene end was trimmed by 3 bases and the J gene end by 0 bases; junction bases not matched to a gene: 6. This CDR3 is built from 16 residues. Per germline, CDR1 SGHNT and CDR2 YYREEE (reference sequence). Here the CDR3 reads CASSSDGGGSTDTQYF. CDR3 bases: TGTGCCAGCAGCTCCGACGGGGGGGGAAGCACAGATACGCAGTATTTT.

The V gene is TRBV19, the J gene TRBJ1-2, with a possible D match to TRBD1 (6 bases). V was shortened by 4 bases and J by 2 bases, with 17 bases between the two germline ends. Germline V gene lookup returns CDR1 LNHDA and CDR2 SQIVND (reference sequence). This CDR3 is 16 amino acids long. In nucleotides, the CDR3 is TGTGCCAGTAGTAGAGGCAGGACAGCGACCAACTATGGCTACACCTTC. Translating gives CASSRGRTATNYGYTF.

The rearrangement links TRBV4-1 to TRBJ2-7; tentative D call: TRBD2 (6 bases). CDR1 is MGHRA and CDR2 is YSYEKL in the germline V gene. This CDR3 has 17 amino acids. V lost 0 bases and J lost 2, with 17 bases in between. CDR3: CASSQEIRDSGTYEQYF. The DNA of the CDR3 is TGCGCCAGCAGCCAAGAAATACGGGACTCCGGAACCTACGAGCAGTACTTC.

The V and J genes are TRBV15 and TRBJ1-2; D not resolved. From germline, CDR1 is LNHNV and CDR2 YYDKDF (reference sequence). V dropped 0 bases and J dropped 4 bases, with 12 bases sitting between them. This CDR3 has 15 amino acids. CDR3 in DNA: TGTGCCACCAGCAGAGATCAAGTCACAGCCTATGGCTACACCTTC. This encodes CATSRDQVTAYGYTF.

The sample holds one count of this clone. Other DNA sequences in the same sample also yield this CDR3. This chain connects TRBV5-1 to TRBJ2-5; D unclear. V lost 0 bases and J lost 0, with 6 bases in between. The CDR3 consists of 14 residues. CDR1 and CDR2 (germline): SGHRS, YFSETQ. In DNA, the CDR3 is TGCGCCAGCAGCTTGGGGCAAAACCAAGAGACCCAGTACTTC. Amino acid sequence: CASSLGQNQETQYF.

In regard to this clone: Other DNA sequences from this sample encode an identical CDR3 as well. The chain joins TRBV9 to TRBJ2-7, with D tentatively TRBD2 (6 bases). The CDR3 is made up of 14 amino acids. Germline CDR1 SGDLS, CDR2 YYNGEE. The V end was cut by 3 bases, the J end by 0 bases, with 10 bases between. The CDR3 spells CASSGRDSSYEQYF. CDR3 bases: TGTGCCAGCAGCGGTCGGGACTCCTCCTACGAGCAGTACTTC. Combining the CDR3 with reference TRBV9 and TRBJ2-7 gives the whole variable domain DSGVTQTPKHLITATGQRVTLRCSPRSGDLSVYWYQQSLDQGLQFLIQYYNGEERAKGNILERFSAQQFPDLHSELNLSSLELGDSALYFCASSGRDSSYEQYFGPGTRLTVT.

V gene TRBV28 combines with J gene TRBJ2-7; 8 bases align to TRBD2. Germline V gene lookup returns CDR1 MDHEN and CDR2 SYDVKM. CDR3 size: 14 residues. With V trimmed by 6 bases and J by 3 bases, 7 bases remained unmatched. The CDR3 region is CASRSGSGDYEQYF. CDR3 sequence (DNA): TGTGCCAGCAGGAGCGGGAGTGGGGACTACGAGCAGTACTTC.

V and J are TRBV5-5 and TRBJ1-1; D is undetermined. The length of the CDR3 is 13 residues. CDR1 is SGHKS, CDR2 YYEKEE, per germline (reference sequence). Trimming cost V 1 base and J 1 base, with 5 bases left between them. The CDR3: CASSLRGNTEAFF. In DNA, the CDR3 is TGTGCCAGCAGCTTGCGAGGGAACACTGAAGCTTTCTTT.

This clone was observed once. This rearrangement joins TRBV2 to TRBJ1-5; 7 bases fit TRBD1. V lost 6 bases to trimming and J lost 2 bases; unmatched junction nucleotides: 7. Germline V gene data show CDR1 as SNHLY and CDR2 as FYNNEI. The CDR3 is 15 residues long. The CDR3 spells CASRPQGGGNQPQHF. The CDR3 nucleotides are TGTGCCAGCAGACCTCAGGGGGGGGGCAATCAGCCCCAGCATTTT.

V is TRBV13 and J is TRBJ2-7; 12 nucleotides agree with TRBD1. CDR3 length: 15 residues. Germline CDR1 is PRHDT and CDR2 is FYEKMQ (reference sequence). Trimming removed 5 bases from V and 4 bases from J; junction bases left unmatched: 6. The CDR3, as DNA: TGTGCCAGCAGCAAAACGGGACAGGGGGCTTACGAGCAGTACTTC. Amino acid sequence: CASSKTGQGAYEQYF.

In its sample, this clone was seen once. The chain recombines TRBV28 with TRBJ2-7; the match to TRBD2 covers 10 bases. Germline CDR1 and CDR2: MDHEN and SYDVKM. Trimming at V came to 2 bases and at J to 5 bases, leaving 6 bases not matched to a gene. The CDR3 spans 15 residues. CDR3 amino acids: CASSLLAGAKNEQYF. DNA of the CDR3: TGTGCCAGCAGTTTACTAGCGGGAGCTAAAAACGAGCAGTACTTC.

The chain uses TRBV5-6 and TRBJ1-1; D perhaps matches TRBD1 (5 bases). The CDR3 runs 15 residues. Germline CDR1 reads SGHDT; CDR2 reads YYEEEE. V dropped 3 bases and J dropped 2 bases, with 14 bases sitting between them. CDR3 amino acids: CASSWGPNVNTEAFF. The CDR3 DNA follows: TGTGCCAGCAGCTGGGGACCGAATGTTAACACTGAAGCTTTCTTT.